The present T cell receptor beta chain was sequenced within a study of shared clonotypes between healthy human individuals. Clones were sequenced by immunoSEQ multiplex PCR, and TCRdb holds only the in-frame ones, with some missing. Here the sample spans about half a million clones, roughly 80% being singletons. The TCR comes from a woman aged 40 to 50 in good health. Some clones in this sample may be carry-over from other donors' samples. The sequencing input was PBMCs.

Written as DNA, the CDR3 is TGTGCCAGCAGCTCCAGCCCGGGCCGAAGTAGCATTGACTCCGGGGAGCTGTTTTTT. Translated, it gives CASSSSPGRSSIDSGELFF. The V call is TRBV7-9, the J call TRBJ2-2; no clear D. The length of the CDR3 is 19 residues. Trimming removed 4 bases at V and 6 bases at J, with 27 bases between. Per germline, CDR1 SEHNR and CDR2 FQNEAQ (reference sequence).